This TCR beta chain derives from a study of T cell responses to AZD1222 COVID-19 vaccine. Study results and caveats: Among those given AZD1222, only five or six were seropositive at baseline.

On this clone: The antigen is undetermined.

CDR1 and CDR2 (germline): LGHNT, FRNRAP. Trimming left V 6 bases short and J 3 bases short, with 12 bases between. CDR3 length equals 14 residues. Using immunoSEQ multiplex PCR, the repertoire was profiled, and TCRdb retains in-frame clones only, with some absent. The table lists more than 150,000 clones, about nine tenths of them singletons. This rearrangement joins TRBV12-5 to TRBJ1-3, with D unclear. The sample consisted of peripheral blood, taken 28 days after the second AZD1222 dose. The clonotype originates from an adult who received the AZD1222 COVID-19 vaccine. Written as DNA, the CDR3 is TGTGCTAGTGGCCCCCCCCCAGGTGGAAACACCATATATTTT. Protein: CASGPPPGGNTIYF. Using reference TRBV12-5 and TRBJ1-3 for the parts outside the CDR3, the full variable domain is DARVTQTPRHKVTEMGQEVTMRCQPILGHNTVFWYRQTMMQGLELLAYFRNRAPLDDSGMPKDRFSAEMPDATLATLKIQPSEPRDSAVYFCASGPPPGGNTIYFGEGSWLTVV.